Presented here are 7 T cell receptor beta chains from one specimen sequenced in a study of cytomegalovirus exposure and HLA in healthy donors. The method was immunoSEQ multiplex PCR; TCRdb's version includes in-frame clones alone and lacks a portion of them. This table holds around 250,000 clones, about 90% found once. Sequencing used PBMCs. All receptors come from a woman aged 30 to 39 in good health and CMV-seronegative.

J is TRBJ2-6 and V is TRBV28, with a tentative D call TRBD2 (5 bases). Germline CDR1 reads MDHEN; CDR2 reads SYDVKM. V shed 8 bases and J shed 0 bases, with 8 bases lying between them. This CDR3 spans 14 amino acids. CDR3 region: CASRRGSGANVLTF. The CDR3, as DNA: TGTGCCAGCCGACGGGGCTCTGGGGCCAACGTCCTGACTTTC.

The V gene is TRBV6-5, the J gene TRBJ1-3, with D possibly TRBD1 on 5 matching bases. Germline CDR1 reads MNHEY; CDR2 reads SVGAGI. Between the trimmed V and J ends, which lost 5 bases and 3 bases, there was a span of 14 bases. The CDR3 runs 15 residues. CDR3 loop: CASSPLGLGGNTIYF. In DNA, the CDR3 is TGTGCCAGCAGTCCCCTGGGACTCGGTGGAAACACCATATATTTT.

The chain carries TRBV27 and TRBJ2-1; TRBD2 agrees at 12 bases. With 5 bases clipped from V and 4 bases from J, the junction kept 6 bases outside the gene matches. The CDR3 is 16 amino acids. Per the germline V gene, CDR1 is MNHEY and CDR2 is SMNVEV (reference sequence). The CDR3 loop is CASSPGLAGTYNEQFF. The CDR3 nucleotides read TGTGCCAGCAGTCCCGGACTAGCGGGAACTTACAATGAGCAGTTCTTC.

The chain employs TRBV27 and TRBJ1-4; possible D gene TRBD1, 6 bases. V lost 4 bases and J 7 bases, leaving 16 bases between the germline ends. Germline values: CDR1 MNHEY, CDR2 SMNVEV (reference sequence). This CDR3 contains 15 residues. The CDR3 is CASSYVGGKGEKLFF. The CDR3 DNA follows: TGTGCCAGCAGTTATGTCGGGGGCAAAGGTGAAAAACTGTTTTTT.

The CDR3: CASCWEQAYEQYF. For the CDR3, the DNA is TGTGCCAGCTGTTGGGAGCAAGCCTACGAGCAGTACTTC. This chain uses TRBV6-1 with TRBJ2-7, with a weak D call TRBD2 (5 bases). Germline loops: CDR1 MNHNS, CDR2 SASEGT. Trimming removed 8 bases from V and 2 bases from J, with 13 bases in between. The CDR3 loop spans 13 amino acids.

The chain combines TRBV27 with TRBJ2-5, with D possibly matching TRBD2 (5 bases). The germline V gene encodes CDR1 MNHEY and CDR2 SMNVEV (reference sequence). The CDR3 is made up of 11 amino acids. Trimming stripped 6 bases from V and 5 bases from J, with 7 bases between. The CDR3 nucleotides read TGTGCCAGCAGATGGAGGGAGACCCAGTACTTC. It codes for CASRWRETQYF.

V and J are TRBV4-3 and TRBJ2-1; TRBD2 is a possible D gene (6 bases). The CDR3 extends over 15 amino acids. In germline, CDR1 is LGHNA, CDR2 YSLEER. V was shortened by 1 base and J by 4 bases, with 11 bases between the two germline ends. The DNA for the CDR3 is TGCGCCAGCAGCCAAGTGGTGGAGGGGTACAATGAGCAGTTCTTC. It codes for CASSQVVEGYNEQFF.